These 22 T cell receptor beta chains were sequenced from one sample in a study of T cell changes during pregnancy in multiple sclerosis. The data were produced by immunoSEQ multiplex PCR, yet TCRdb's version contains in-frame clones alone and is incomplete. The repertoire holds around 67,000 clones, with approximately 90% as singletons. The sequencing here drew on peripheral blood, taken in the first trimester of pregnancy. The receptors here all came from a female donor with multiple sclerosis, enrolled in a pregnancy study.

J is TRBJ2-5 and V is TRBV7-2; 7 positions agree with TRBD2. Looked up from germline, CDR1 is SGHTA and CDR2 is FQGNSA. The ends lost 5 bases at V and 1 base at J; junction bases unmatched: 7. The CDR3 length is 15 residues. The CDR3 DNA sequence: TGTGCCAGCAGCCCACCGGGACTACTCCAAGAGACCCAGTACTTC. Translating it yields CASSPPGLLQETQYF. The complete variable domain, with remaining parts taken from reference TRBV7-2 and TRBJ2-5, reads GAGVSQSPSNKVTEKGKDVELRCDPISGHTALYWYRQSLGQGLEFLIYFQGNSAPDKSGLPSDRFSAERTGGSVSTLTIQRTQQEDSAVYLCASSPPGLLQETQYFGPGTRLLVL.

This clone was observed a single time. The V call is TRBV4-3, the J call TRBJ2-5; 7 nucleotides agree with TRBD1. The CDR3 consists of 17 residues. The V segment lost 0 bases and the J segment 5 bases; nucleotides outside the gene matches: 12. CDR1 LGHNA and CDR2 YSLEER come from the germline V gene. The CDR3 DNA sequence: TGCGCCAGCAGCCAAGAGCGGACAGGAAGCTATCGGGAGACCCAGTACTTC. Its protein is CASSQERTGSYRETQYF.

As DNA, the CDR3 is TGTGCCAGCAGTTACTCGGGGGGAATGAACACTGAAGCTTTCTTT. Translated: CASSYSGGMNTEAFF. The rearrangement joins TRBV6-6 to TRBJ1-1; perhaps TRBD1 as D (5 bases). V was clipped by 0 bases and J by 0 bases, with 8 bases between them. The CDR3 has 15 amino acids. Germline CDR1 reads MNHNY; CDR2 reads SVGAGI (reference sequence).

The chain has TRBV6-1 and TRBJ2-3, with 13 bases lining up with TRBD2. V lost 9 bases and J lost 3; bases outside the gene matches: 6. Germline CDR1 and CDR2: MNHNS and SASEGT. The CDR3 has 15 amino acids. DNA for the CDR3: TGTGCCAGTCCGGGACTAGCGGGATATACAGATACGCAGTATTTT. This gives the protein CASPGLAGYTDTQYF.

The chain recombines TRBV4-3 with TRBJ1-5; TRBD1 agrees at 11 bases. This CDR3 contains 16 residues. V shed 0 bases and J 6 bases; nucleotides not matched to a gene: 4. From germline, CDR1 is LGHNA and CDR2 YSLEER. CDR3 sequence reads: CASSQDGTGGTQPQHF. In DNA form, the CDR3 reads TGCGCCAGCAGCCAAGATGGGACAGGGGGGACTCAGCCCCAGCATTTT.

The CDR3 nucleotides are TGTGCCACCGGGGAGGTCCCTTACGAGCAGTACTTC. It specifies CATGEVPYEQYF. The chain joins TRBV6-5 to TRBJ2-7, with D perhaps TRBD2 (6 bases). The CDR3 is 12 amino acids. From germline, CDR1 is MNHEY and CDR2 SVGAGI. V was pared by 10 bases and J by 4 bases, with 14 bases between.

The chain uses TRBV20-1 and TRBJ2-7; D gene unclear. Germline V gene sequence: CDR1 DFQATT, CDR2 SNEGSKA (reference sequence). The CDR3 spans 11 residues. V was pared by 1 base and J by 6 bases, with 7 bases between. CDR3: CSARGGFEQYF. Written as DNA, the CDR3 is TGCAGTGCTAGAGGTGGCTTCGAGCAGTACTTC.

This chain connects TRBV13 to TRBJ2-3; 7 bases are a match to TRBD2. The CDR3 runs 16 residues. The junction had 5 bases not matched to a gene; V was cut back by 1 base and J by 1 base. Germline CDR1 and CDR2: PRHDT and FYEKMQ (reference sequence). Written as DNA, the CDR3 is TGTGCCAGCAGCTTAGAAGGACTAGGTGGCACAGATACGCAGTATTTT. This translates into CASSLEGLGGTDTQYF.

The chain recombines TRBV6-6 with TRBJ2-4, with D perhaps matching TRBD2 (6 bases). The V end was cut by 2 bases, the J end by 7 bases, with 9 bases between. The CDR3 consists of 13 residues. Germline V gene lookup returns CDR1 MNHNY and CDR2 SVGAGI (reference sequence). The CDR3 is CASSYEEGNIQYF. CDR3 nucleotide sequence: TGTGCCAGCAGTTACGAGGAGGGCAACATTCAGTACTTC.

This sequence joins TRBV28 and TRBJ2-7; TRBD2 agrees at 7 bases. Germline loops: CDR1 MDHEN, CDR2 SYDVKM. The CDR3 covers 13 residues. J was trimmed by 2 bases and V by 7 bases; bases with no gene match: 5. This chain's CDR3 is CASKSGGTYEQYF. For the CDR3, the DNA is TGTGCCAGCAAATCGGGAGGAACCTACGAGCAGTACTTC.

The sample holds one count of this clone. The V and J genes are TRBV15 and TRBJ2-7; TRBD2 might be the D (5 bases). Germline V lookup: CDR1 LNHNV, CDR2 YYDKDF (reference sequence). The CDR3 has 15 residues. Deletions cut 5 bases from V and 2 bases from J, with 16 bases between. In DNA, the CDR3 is TGTGCCACCAGCCTAGCCCCGGGGTTTACCTACGAGCAGTACTTC. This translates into CATSLAPGFTYEQYF.

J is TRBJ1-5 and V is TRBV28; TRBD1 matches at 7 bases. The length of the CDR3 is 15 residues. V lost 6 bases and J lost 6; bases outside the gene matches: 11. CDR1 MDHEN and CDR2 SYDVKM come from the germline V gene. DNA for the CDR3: TGTGCCAGCAGGGGACAGCCCCCGGCGGGTCAGCCCCAGCATTTT. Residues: CASRGQPPAGQPQHF.

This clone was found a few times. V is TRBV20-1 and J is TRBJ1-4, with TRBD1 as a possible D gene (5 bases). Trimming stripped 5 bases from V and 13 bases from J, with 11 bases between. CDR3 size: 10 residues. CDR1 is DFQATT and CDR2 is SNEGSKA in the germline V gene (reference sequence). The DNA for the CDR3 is TGCAGTGCTCGCCGGGGGAGACTGTTTTTT. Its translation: CSARRGRLFF.

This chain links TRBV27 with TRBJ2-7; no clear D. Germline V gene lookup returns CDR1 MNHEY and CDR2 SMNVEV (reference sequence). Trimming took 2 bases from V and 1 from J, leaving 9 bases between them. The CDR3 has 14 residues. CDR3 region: CASSLAAGSYEQYF. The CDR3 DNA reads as TGTGCCAGCAGTTTAGCTGCAGGATCCTACGAGCAGTACTTC.

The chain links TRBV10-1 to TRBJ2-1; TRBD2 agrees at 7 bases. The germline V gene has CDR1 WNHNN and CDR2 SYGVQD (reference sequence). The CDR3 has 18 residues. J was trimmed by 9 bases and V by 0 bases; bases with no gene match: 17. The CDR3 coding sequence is TGCGCCAGCAGTGAGTCGGGTCCCCGACTAGCTCTTCAAGGTGAGCAGTTCTTC. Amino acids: CASSESGPRLALQGEQFF.

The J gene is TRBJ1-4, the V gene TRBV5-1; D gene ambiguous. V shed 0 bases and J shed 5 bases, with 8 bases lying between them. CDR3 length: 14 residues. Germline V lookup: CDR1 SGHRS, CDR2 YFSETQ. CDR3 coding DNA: TGCGCCAGCAGCTTGGACAGTAGGAATGAAAAACTGTTTTTT. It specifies CASSLDSRNEKLFF.

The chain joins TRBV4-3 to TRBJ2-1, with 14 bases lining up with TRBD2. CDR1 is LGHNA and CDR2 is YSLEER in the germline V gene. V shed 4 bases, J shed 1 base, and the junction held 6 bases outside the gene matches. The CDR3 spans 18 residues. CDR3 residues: CASSRGLAGVGSYNEQFF. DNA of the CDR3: TGCGCCAGCAGCCGGGGACTAGCGGGAGTCGGGTCCTACAATGAGCAGTTCTTC.

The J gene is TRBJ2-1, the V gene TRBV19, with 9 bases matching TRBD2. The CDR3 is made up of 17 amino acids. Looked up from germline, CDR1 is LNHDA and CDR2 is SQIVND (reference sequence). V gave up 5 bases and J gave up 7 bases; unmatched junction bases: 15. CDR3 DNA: TGTGCCAGTAGTGCCCAATCTATAGCGGGAGTCGGGAATGAGCAGTTCTTC. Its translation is CASSAQSIAGVGNEQFF.

CDR3 DNA: TGTGCCAGCAGCTCTCGTACCCCGGGACTAAGGGCCAACGTCCTGACTTTC. Translation: CASSSRTPGLRANVLTF. This chain connects TRBV11-2 to TRBJ2-6, with TRBD2 matching 7 bases. Germline V gene sequence: CDR1 SGHAT, CDR2 FQNNGV. The CDR3 covers 17 residues. J lost 5 bases, V lost 4 bases, and 11 bases had no gene match.

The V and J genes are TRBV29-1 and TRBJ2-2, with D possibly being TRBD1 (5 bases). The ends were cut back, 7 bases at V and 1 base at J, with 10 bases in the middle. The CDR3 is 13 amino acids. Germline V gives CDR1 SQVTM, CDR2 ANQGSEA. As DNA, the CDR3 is TGCAGCGGGGATGACAGGAACACCGGGGAGCTGTTTTTT. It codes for CSGDDRNTGELFF.

The CDR3 sequence: CASSSRLRPYNEQFF. For the CDR3, the DNA is TGTGCCAGCAGTTCCCGACTGCGGCCCTACAATGAGCAGTTCTTC. The chain employs TRBV5-4 and TRBJ2-1; D unclear. Germline CDR1 and CDR2: SGHNT and YYREEE (reference sequence). The CDR3 consists of 15 residues. The V gene lost 5 bases and the J gene lost 2 bases, with 14 bases spanning the gap.

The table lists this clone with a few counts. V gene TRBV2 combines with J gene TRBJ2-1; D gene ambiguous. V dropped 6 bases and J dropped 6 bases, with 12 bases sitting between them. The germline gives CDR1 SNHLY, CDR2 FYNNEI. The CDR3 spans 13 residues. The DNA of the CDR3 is TGTGCCAGCAGGTCCTACTGGGCCAATGAGCAGTTCTTC. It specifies CASRSYWANEQFF.